The next 19 T cell receptor beta chains were all read from a single sample in a study of blood T cell repertoires in COVID-19. This table comes from immunoSEQ multiplex PCR, and its TCRdb copy is limited to in-frame clones, with some not included. Of 150,000 to 200,000 clones listed, more than 85% were seen once; the top ten hold roughly 2%. Sequencing was performed on peripheral blood. These receptors came from a man aged 70-80 years with active or convalescent COVID-19.

The chain couples TRBV3-1 (or the pseudogene TRBV3-2) to TRBJ2-1, with 13 bases identical to TRBD2. Germline V gene lookup returns CDR1 LGHDT and CDR2 YNNKEL (reference sequence). There are 19 residues in the CDR3. Losses at the gene ends were 4 bases for V and 0 bases for J; bases not matched to a gene: 9. For the CDR3, the DNA is TGTGCCAGCAGCCGCCGACTAGCGGGGGGCCTTAGCTCCTACAATGAGCAGTTCTTC. This translates into CASSRRLAGGLSSYNEQFF.

This clone was detected only once. The chain joins TRBV3-1 (or the pseudogene TRBV3-2) to TRBJ2-1; the D is unclear. With 1 base removed from V and 4 bases from J, the gap between germline ends came to 5 bases. Germline values: CDR1 LGHDT, CDR2 YNNKEL (reference sequence). The CDR3 loop spans 13 amino acids. In nucleotides, the CDR3 is TGTGCCAGCAGCCAAGCCAATTACAATGAGCAGTTCTTC. Protein: CASSQANYNEQFF.

This chain connects TRBV5-1 to TRBJ2-6; 8 bases agree with TRBD1. Per germline, CDR1 SGHRS and CDR2 YFSETQ. The trim removed 4 bases at V and 0 bases at J, leaving 9 bases unmatched. The CDR3 has 18 amino acids. The CDR3 loop is CASSLGQGVGSGANVLTF. The CDR3 DNA reads TGCGCCAGCAGCCTAGGACAGGGAGTGGGCTCTGGGGCCAACGTCCTGACTTTC. The full variable domain, its missing parts supplied by reference TRBV5-1 and TRBJ2-6, is KAGVTQTPRYLIKTRGQQVTLSCSPISGHRSVSWYQQTPGQGLQFLFEYFSETQRNKGNFPGRFSGRQFSNSRSEMNVSTLELGDSALYLCASSLGQGVGSGANVLTFGAGSRLTVL.

The gene calls are TRBV15 and TRBJ1-4; D call uncertain. In germline, CDR1 is LNHNV, CDR2 YYDKDF (reference sequence). CDR3 length: 13 amino acids. Trimming cost V 2 bases and J 8 bases, with 9 bases left between them. The CDR3 coding sequence is TGTGCCACCAGCAGACAGACTGGCGAAAAACTGTTTTTT. Translated, it gives CATSRQTGEKLFF.

The chain combines TRBV2 with TRBJ1-1; no clear D. Deletions cut 3 bases from V and 8 bases from J, with 10 bases between. CDR1 is SNHLY and CDR2 is FYNNEI in the germline V gene. This CDR3 contains 12 residues. CDR3 residues: CASSDPRVEAFF. The CDR3, as DNA: TGTGCCAGCAGTGACCCCCGGGTAGAAGCTTTCTTT. Complete variable domain (other parts from reference TRBV2 and TRBJ1-1): EPEVTQTPSHQVTQMGQEVILRCVPISNHLYFYWYRQILGQKVEFLVSFYNNEISEKSEIFDDQFSVERPDGSNFTLKIRSTKLEDSAMYFCASSDPRVEAFFGQGTRLTVV.

V is TRBV18 and J is TRBJ1-5; D is undetermined. CDR1 and CDR2 from the germline V gene are KGHSH and LQKENI. CDR3 length: 14 amino acids. V lost 2 bases, J lost 4 bases, and 9 bases lay in between. The CDR3 DNA reads TGTGCCAGCTCACCAGTTAGCACGAATCAGCCCCAGCATTTT. Protein: CASSPVSTNQPQHF.

Details on this clone: Other DNA variants within this sample encode the same CDR3. This chain uses TRBV12-3 or TRBV12-4 with TRBJ1-2; D is perhaps TRBD1 (5 bases). With 3 bases removed from V and 7 bases from J, the gap between germline ends came to 6 bases. The CDR3 is made up of 11 amino acids. Here the CDR3 DNA reads TGTGCCAGCAGTTTGGGGGGTGGCTACACCTTC. This encodes CASSLGGGYTF.

This chain connects TRBV6-5 to TRBJ1-5; D gene ambiguous. CDR1 is MNHEY, CDR2 SVGAGI, per germline. Trimming removed 5 bases at V and 6 bases at J, with 11 bases between. CDR3 length: 13 residues. Here the CDR3 DNA reads TGTGCCAGCAGTCCCTCTCGGGGTCAGCCCCAGCATTTT. The encoded protein is CASSPSRGQPQHF.

The rearrangement uses TRBV1 and TRBJ2-3; no DNA check was done on the table's D call, TRBD1. TRBV1 is assigned pseudogene status. The CDR3 totals 15 residues. The CDR3 DNA reads TGCACCAGCAGCCACGGAGGGGGCACTTGGGATACGCAGTATTTT. Amino acid sequence: CTSSHGGGTWDTQYF.

The chain is built from TRBV5-1 and TRBJ2-7, with 8 positions matching TRBD1. CDR1 and CDR2 (germline): SGHRS, YFSETQ. CDR3 length: 13 amino acids. Trimming cost V 3 bases and J 2 bases; bases outside gene matches: 1. The CDR3 region is CASSWGQAYEQYF. For the CDR3, the DNA is TGCGCCAGCAGCTGGGGACAGGCCTACGAGCAGTACTTC.

The chain joins TRBV7-2 to TRBJ2-2; D is unclear. Trimming removed 0 bases from V and 4 bases from J, with 9 bases in between. Germline V gene data show CDR1 as SGHTA and CDR2 as FQGNSA. This CDR3 spans 15 amino acids. CDR3 residues: CASSLARQPTGELFF. CDR3 nucleotide sequence: TGTGCCAGCAGCTTAGCGAGGCAGCCCACCGGGGAGCTGTTTTTT.

This clone was seen a single time. This chain links TRBV5-5 with TRBJ2-5; 7 bases line up with TRBD2. The germline V gene has CDR1 SGHKS and CDR2 YYEKEE (reference sequence). V gave up 4 bases and J gave up 5 bases; unmatched junction bases: 11. The CDR3 loop spans 15 amino acids. For the CDR3, the DNA is TGTGCCAGCAGCCTGGGGACGGGGGGATATGAGACCCAGTACTTC. This translates into CASSLGTGGYETQYF.

Only a few counts were recorded for this clone. The J gene is TRBJ2-5, the V gene TRBV7-8; 7 nucleotides match TRBD1. The J segment lost 0 bases and the V segment lost 3 bases, leaving 4 bases of the junction unmatched. CDR1 and CDR2 (germline): SGHVS, FQNEAQ. The CDR3 extends over 15 amino acids. The CDR3 bases are TGTGCCAGCAGCTTCTCCAGGGGGAACCAAGAGACCCAGTACTTC. This gives the protein CASSFSRGNQETQYF. Using reference TRBV7-8 and TRBJ2-5 for the parts outside the CDR3, the full variable domain is GAGVSQSPRYKVAKRGQDVALRCDPISGHVSLFWYQQALGQGPEFLTYFQNEAQLDKSGLPSDRFFAERPEGSVSTLKIQRTQQEDSAVYLCASSFSRGNQETQYFGPGTRLLVL.

J is TRBJ1-2 and V is TRBV4-3; D is ambiguous. V was shortened by 0 bases and J by 1 base, with 3 bases between the two germline ends. The CDR3 loop spans 13 amino acids. The V gene's germline CDR1 is LGHNA and CDR2 YSLEER. CDR3 nucleotides: TGCGCCAGCAGCCAAGATCTTAACTATGGCTACACCTTC. Translation gives CASSQDLNYGYTF.

The J gene is TRBJ2-4, the V gene TRBV28, with a weak D call TRBD1 (6 bases). This CDR3 comprises 16 residues. The V gene lost 6 bases and the J gene lost 1 base, with 16 bases spanning the gap. Germline lookup yields CDR1 MDHEN and CDR2 SYDVKM. The CDR3 protein is CASSSAGVLAKNIQYF. The CDR3 nucleotides are TGTGCCAGCAGCTCCGCAGGGGTACTTGCCAAAAACATTCAGTACTTC.

J is TRBJ1-1 and V is TRBV11-2; no firm D call. The CDR3 loop spans 13 amino acids. Trimming left V 10 bases short and J 4 bases short, with 16 bases between. Germline-derived CDR1 and CDR2 are SGHAT and FQNNGV. The CDR3 sequence: CANRPTRGTEAFF. CDR3 bases: TGTGCCAACCGTCCGACCCGAGGCACTGAAGCTTTCTTT. The full variable domain, with the rest looked up from reference TRBV11-2 and TRBJ1-1, is EAGVAQSPRYKIIEKRQSVAFWCNPISGHATLYWYQQILGQGPKLLIQFQNNGVVDDSQLPKDRFSAERLKGVDSTLKIQPAKLEDSAVYLCANRPTRGTEAFFGQGTRLTVV.

The table lists this clone with a count of one. The chain combines TRBV19 with TRBJ1-5; 10 nucleotides align to TRBD1. The CDR3 spans 18 residues. In germline, CDR1 is LNHDA, CDR2 SQIVND (reference sequence). The trim removed 2 bases at V and 2 bases at J, leaving 9 bases unmatched. CDR3 DNA sequence: TGTGCCAGTAGTATAAGGAGGACAGGGGGATGGGGCAATCAGCCCCAGCATTTT. Amino acid sequence: CASSIRRTGGWGNQPQHF. The full variable domain, with the rest looked up from reference TRBV19 and TRBJ1-5, is DGGITQSPKYLFRKEGQNVTLSCEQNLNHDAMYWYRQDPGQGLRLIYYSQIVNDFQKGDIAEGYSVSREKKESFPLTVTSAQKNPTAFYLCASSIRRTGGWGNQPQHFGDGTRLSIL.

The chain carries TRBV6-5 and TRBJ1-5; D might be TRBD1 (6 bases). The ends were cut back, 6 bases at V and 3 bases at J, with 15 bases in the middle. CDR3 size: 15 residues. Germline lookup yields CDR1 MNHEY and CDR2 SVGAGI. As DNA, the CDR3 is TGTGCCAGCAGCTCAGGGGTAGCCCCCAATCAGCCCCAGCATTTT. Encoded protein: CASSSGVAPNQPQHF.

The genes are TRBV5-8 and TRBJ1-5; weak D call: TRBD1 (5 bases). This CDR3 contains 17 residues. CDR1 is SGHTS and CDR2 is YDEGEE in the germline V gene. Trimming stripped 4 bases from V and 0 bases from J, with 17 bases between. Here the CDR3 DNA reads TGTGCCAGCAGCACTCGACAGTGGAGCCATAGCAATCAGCCCCAGCATTTT. This translates into CASSTRQWSHSNQPQHF. Drawing the rest from reference TRBV5-8 and TRBJ1-5, the complete variable domain is EAGVTQSPTHLIKTRGQQATLRCSPISGHTSVYWYQQALGLGLQFLLWYDEGEERNRGNFPPRFSGRQFPNYSSELNVNALELEDSALYLCASSTRQWSHSNQPQHFGDGTRLSIL.